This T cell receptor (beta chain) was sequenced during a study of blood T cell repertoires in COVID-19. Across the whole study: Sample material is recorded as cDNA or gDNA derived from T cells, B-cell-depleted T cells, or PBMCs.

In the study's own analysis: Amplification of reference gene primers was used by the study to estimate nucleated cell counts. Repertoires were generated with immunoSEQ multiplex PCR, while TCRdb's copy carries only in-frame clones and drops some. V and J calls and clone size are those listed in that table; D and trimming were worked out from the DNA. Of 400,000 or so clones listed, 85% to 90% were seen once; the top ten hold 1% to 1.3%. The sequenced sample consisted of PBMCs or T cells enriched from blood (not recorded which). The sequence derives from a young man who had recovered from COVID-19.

The CDR3 reads CATSGGQGWYTEAFF. The DNA for the CDR3 is TGTGCCACCAGCGGGGGACAGGGGTGGTACACTGAAGCTTTCTTT. The rearrangement uses TRBV15 and TRBJ1-1; 10 bases fit TRBD1. J gave up 3 bases and V 5 bases, and 6 bases lay outside the gene matches. CDR3 length equals 15 residues. The germline gives CDR1 LNHNV, CDR2 YYDKDF (reference sequence).